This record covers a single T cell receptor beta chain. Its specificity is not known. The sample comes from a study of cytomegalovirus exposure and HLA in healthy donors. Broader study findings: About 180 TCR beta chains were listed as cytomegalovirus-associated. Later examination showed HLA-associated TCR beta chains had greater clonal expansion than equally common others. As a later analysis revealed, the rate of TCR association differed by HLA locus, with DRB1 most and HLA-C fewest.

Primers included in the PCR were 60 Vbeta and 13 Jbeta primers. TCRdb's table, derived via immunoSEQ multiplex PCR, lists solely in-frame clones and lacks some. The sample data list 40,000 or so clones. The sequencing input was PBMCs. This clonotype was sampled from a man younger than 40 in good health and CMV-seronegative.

CDR3 amino acids: CASSPRDRERREQYF. CDR3 in DNA: TGTGCCAGCAGCCCCCGGGACAGGGAAAGGCGCGAGCAGTACTTC. V usage is TRBV7-2 and J usage is TRBJ2-7, with 9 bases fitting TRBD1. V lost 5 bases and J lost 6; bases outside the gene matches: 11. The CDR3 runs 15 residues. In germline, CDR1 is SGHTA, CDR2 FQGNSA.